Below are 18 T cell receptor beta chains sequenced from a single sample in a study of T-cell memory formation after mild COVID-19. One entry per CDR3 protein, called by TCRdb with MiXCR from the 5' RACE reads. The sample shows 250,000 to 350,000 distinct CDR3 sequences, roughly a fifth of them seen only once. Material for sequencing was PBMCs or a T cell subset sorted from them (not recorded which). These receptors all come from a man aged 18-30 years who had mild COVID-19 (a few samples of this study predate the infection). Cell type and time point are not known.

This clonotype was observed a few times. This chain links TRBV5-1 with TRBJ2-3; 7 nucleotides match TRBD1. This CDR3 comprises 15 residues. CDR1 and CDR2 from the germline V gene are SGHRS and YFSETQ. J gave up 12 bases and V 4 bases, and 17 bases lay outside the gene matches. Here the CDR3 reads CASSLGGQVQQGQYF. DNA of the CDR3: TGCGCCAGCAGCCTCGGCGGACAGGTCCAACAAGGCCAGTATTTT.

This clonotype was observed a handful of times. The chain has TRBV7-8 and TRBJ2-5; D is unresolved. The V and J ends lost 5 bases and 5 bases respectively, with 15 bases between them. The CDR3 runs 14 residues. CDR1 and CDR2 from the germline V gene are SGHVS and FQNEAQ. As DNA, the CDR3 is TGTGCCAGCAGCCATCGTCCGGTCACGGAGACCCAGTACTTC. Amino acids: CASSHRPVTETQYF.

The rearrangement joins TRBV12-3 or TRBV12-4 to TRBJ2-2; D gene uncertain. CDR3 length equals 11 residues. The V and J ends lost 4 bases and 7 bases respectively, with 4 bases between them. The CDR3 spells CASSSLGELFF. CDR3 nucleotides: TGTGCCAGCAGTTCCCTCGGGGAGCTGTTTTTT.

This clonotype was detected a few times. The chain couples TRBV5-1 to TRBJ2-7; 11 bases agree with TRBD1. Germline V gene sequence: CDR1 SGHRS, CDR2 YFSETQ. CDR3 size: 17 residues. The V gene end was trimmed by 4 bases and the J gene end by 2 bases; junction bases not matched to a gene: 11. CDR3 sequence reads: CASSRSDGTGGTYEQYF. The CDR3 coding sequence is TGCGCCAGCAGCCGCTCTGACGGGACAGGGGGTACCTACGAGCAGTACTTC.

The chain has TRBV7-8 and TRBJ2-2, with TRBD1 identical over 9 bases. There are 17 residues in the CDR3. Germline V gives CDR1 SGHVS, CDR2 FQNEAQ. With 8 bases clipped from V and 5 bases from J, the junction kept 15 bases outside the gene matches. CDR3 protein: CASFQNRDRARTGELFF. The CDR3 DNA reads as TGTGCCAGCTTTCAAAACCGGGACAGGGCGAGGACCGGGGAGCTGTTTTTT.

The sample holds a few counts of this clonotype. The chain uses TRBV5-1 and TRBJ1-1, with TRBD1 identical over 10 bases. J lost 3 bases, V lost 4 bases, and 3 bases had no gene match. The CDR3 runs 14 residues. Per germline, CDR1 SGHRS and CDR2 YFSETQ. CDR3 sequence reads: CASSVDRGYTEAFF. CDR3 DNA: TGCGCCAGCAGCGTGGACAGGGGGTACACTGAAGCTTTCTTT.

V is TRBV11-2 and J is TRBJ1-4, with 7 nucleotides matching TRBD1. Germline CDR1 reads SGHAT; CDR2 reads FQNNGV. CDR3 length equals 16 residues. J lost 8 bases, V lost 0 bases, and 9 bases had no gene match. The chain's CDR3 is CASSLDPGTGVEKLFF. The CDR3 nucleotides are TGTGCCAGCAGCTTAGATCCGGGCACAGGGGTGGAAAAACTGTTTTTT.

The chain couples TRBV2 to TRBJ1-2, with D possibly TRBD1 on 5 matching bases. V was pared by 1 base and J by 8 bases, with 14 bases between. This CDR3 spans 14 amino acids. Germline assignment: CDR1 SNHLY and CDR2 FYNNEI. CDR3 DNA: TGTGCCAGCAGTGAAGACTCGGGACGAGGGGGCTACACCTTC. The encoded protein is CASSEDSGRGGYTF.

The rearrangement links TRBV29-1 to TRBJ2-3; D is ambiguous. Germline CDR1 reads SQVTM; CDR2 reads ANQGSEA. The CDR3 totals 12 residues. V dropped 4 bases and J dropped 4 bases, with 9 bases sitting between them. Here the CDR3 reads CSVVLEPDTQYF. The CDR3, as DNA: TGCAGCGTTGTTTTAGAGCCAGATACGCAGTATTTT.

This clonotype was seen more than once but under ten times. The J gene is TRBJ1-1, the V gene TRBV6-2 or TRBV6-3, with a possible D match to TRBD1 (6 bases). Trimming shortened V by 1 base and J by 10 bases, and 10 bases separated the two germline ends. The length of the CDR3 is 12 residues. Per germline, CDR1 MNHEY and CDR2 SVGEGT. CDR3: CASSYFRGRAFF. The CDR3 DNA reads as TGTGCCAGCAGTTACTTCAGGGGTCGAGCTTTCTTT.

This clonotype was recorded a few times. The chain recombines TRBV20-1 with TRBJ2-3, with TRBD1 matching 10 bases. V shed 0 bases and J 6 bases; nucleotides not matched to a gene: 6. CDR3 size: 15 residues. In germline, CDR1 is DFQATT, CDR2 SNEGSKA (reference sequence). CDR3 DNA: TGCAGTGCTAGAGAATGGGACAGGGGATCGGATACGCAGTATTTT. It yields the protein CSAREWDRGSDTQYF.

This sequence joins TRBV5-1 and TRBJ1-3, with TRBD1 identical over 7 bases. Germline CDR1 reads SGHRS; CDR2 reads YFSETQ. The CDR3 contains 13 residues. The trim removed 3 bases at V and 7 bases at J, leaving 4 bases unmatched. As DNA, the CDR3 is TGCGCCAGCAGCTACGACAGGGCGAACACCATATATTTT. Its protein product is CASSYDRANTIYF.

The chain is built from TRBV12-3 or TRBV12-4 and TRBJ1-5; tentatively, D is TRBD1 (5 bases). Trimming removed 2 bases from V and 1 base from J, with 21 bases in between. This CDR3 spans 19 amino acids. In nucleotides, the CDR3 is TGTGCCAGCAGTTTACGGCCCCGGGGGGAGGGTGAGAGCAATCAGCCCCAGCATTTT. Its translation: CASSLRPRGEGESNQPQHF.

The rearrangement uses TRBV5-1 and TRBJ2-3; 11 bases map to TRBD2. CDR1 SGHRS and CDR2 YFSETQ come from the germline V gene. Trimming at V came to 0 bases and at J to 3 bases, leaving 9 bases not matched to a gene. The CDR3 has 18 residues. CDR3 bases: TGCGCCAGCAGCTTGGAATTTAGCGGGGGGGCCGTGACAGATACGCAGTATTTT. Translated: CASSLEFSGGAVTDTQYF.

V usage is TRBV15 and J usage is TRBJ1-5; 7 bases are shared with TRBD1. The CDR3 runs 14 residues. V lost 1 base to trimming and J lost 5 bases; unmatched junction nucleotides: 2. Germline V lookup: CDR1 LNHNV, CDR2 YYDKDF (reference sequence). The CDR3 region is CATSRAGGDQPQHF. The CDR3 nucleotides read TGTGCCACCAGCAGAGCAGGGGGTGATCAGCCCCAGCATTTT.

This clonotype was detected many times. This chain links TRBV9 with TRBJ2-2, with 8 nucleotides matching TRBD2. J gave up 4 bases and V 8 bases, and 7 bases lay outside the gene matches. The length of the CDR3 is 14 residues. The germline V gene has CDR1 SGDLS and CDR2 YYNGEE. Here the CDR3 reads CASMAGGPTGELFF. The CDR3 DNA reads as TGTGCCAGTATGGCGGGGGGCCCCACCGGGGAGCTGTTTTTT.

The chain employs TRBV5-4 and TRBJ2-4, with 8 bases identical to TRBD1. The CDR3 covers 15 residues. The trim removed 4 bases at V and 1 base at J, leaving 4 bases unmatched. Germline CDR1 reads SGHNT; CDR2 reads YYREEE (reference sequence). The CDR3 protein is CASSDRGRAKNIQYF. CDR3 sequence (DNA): TGTGCCAGCAGCGACAGGGGTAGGGCCAAAAACATTCAGTACTTC. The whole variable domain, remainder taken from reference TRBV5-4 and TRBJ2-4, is ETGVTQSPTHLIKTRGQQVTLRCSSQSGHNTVSWYQQALGQGPQFIFQYYREEENGRGNFPPRFSGLQFPNYSSELNVNALELDDSALYLCASSDRGRAKNIQYFGAGTRLSVL.

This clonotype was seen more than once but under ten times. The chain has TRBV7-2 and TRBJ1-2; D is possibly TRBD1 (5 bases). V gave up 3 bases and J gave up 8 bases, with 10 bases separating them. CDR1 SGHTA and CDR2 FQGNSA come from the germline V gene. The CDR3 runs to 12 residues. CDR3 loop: CASSFDWGGYTF. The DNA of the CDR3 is TGTGCCAGCAGCTTTGACTGGGGGGGCTACACCTTC. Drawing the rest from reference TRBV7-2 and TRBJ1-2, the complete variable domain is GAGVSQSPSNKVTEKGKDVELRCDPISGHTALYWYRQSLGQGLEFLIYFQGNSAPDKSGLPSDRFSAERTGGSVSTLTIQRTQQEDSAVYLCASSFDWGGYTFGSGTRLTVV.